This TCR beta chain is drawn from a study of T cells in localized non-small cell lung cancer. General study findings and limits: Longer survival (overall) was linked to higher T cell density in blood. Uninvolved adjacent lung had the highest recorded T cell clonality, with tumor below it. A median of 57 of the top 100 tumor clones appeared in adjacent lung, which was paired and uninvolved. Sequencing involved a lone tumor region, leaving heterogeneity possible.

To note about this clone: Its cognate antigen is unknown.

Clones were sequenced by immunoSEQ multiplex PCR, and TCRdb holds only the in-frame ones, with some missing. Of roughly 77,000 clones listed, about 88% are singletons. Germline V CDR1 and CDR2: MDHEN, SYDVKM. CDR3 length: 16 amino acids. The germline V and J ends were trimmed by 6 bases and 0 bases, with 15 bases remaining between them. The clonotype comes from a woman aged 40-69 years with stage I squamous cell lung carcinoma. V usage is TRBV28 and J usage is TRBJ2-1; possibly TRBD1 for D (6 bases). The input for sequencing was peripheral blood, taken before any cancer treatment. Here the CDR3 reads CASRAGAYSSYNEQFF. CDR3 DNA: TGTGCCAGCAGGGCAGGGGCCTATAGCTCCTACAATGAGCAGTTCTTC.